What follows are 10 T cell receptor beta chains derived from one specimen sequenced in a study of immune characterization of retroperitoneal liposarcoma. TCRdb fed the PCR reads into MiXCR, producing one record per CDR3 protein. This table holds some 10,000 distinct CDR3 sequences, approximately 30% found once. The sequencing sample was made of tumor tissue. The receptors shown here come from a male donor with retroperitoneal liposarcoma.

V and J are TRBV6-1 and TRBJ2-7; no definite D call. The CDR3 has 14 amino acids. Looked up from germline, CDR1 is MNHNS and CDR2 is SASEGT. The V end was cut by 2 bases, the J end by 1 base, with 9 bases between. CDR3 DNA: TGTGCCAGCAGTGAAAAGGGCAGTTCCTACGAGCAGTACTTC. Its protein product is CASSEKGSSYEQYF.

V and J are TRBV6-5 and TRBJ1-2, with 11 nucleotides matching TRBD1. Germline CDR1 and CDR2: MNHEY and SVGAGI. Trimming removed 2 bases from V and 2 bases from J; junction bases left unmatched: 1. This CDR3 spans 15 amino acids. CDR3 sequence: CASSYRDRGNYGYTF. The CDR3 bases are TGTGCCAGCAGTTACCGGGACAGGGGGAACTATGGCTACACCTTC.

This clonotype is judged medium-sized. The chain employs TRBV7-2 and TRBJ2-1; the D gene is possibly TRBD2 (5 bases). The DNA end lines up better with TRBJ2-7; the J call may be wrong. The CDR3 contains 15 residues. From germline, CDR1 is SGHTA and CDR2 FQGNSA. As DNA, the CDR3 is TGTGCCAGCAGCTTAGATGGAGGCACTTTCAATGAGCAGTACTTC. It codes for CASSLDGGTFNEQYF.

This clonotype has a count of ten or more. This sequence joins TRBV7-2 and TRBJ2-5; possible D gene TRBD2, 6 bases. V was clipped by 6 bases and J by 4 bases, with 12 bases between them. CDR3 length: 13 amino acids. Germline loops: CDR1 SGHTA, CDR2 FQGNSA. The CDR3 loop is CASRGGGRETQYF. CDR3 nucleotides: TGTGCCAGCAGGGGTGGAGGGAGAGAGACCCAGTACTTC.

This clonotype came up a few times. The chain combines TRBV12-5 with TRBJ2-1; TRBD1 matches 9 bases. Germline values: CDR1 LGHNT, CDR2 FRNRAP. The CDR3 length is 16 residues. Trimming at V came to 6 bases and at J to 13 bases, leaving 19 bases not matched to a gene. The CDR3 is CASGPGTGTIRETQFF. The CDR3 DNA reads TGTGCTAGTGGGCCCGGGACAGGGACAATCAGAGAGACCCAGTTCTTC.

This clonotype was found a few times. The chain uses TRBV19 and TRBJ2-7; 8 bases agree with TRBD2. Trimming removed 1 base from V and 3 bases from J; junction bases left unmatched: 2. The germline V gene encodes CDR1 LNHDA and CDR2 SQIVND (reference sequence). The CDR3 totals 14 residues. CDR3 in DNA: TGTGCCAGTAGTATAGCCCGGGGGGGCTACGAGCAGTACTTC. This gives the protein CASSIARGGYEQYF.

This clonotype was detected many times. The V and J genes are TRBV12-3 or TRBV12-4 and TRBJ2-1; 11 positions match TRBD2. Trimming cost V 3 bases and J 6 bases; bases outside gene matches: 10. The CDR3 loop spans 17 amino acids. The DNA of the CDR3 is TGTGCCAGCAGTTTGGGCCTATATAGCGGGGGGGCCAATGAGCAGTTCTTC. It is translated as CASSLGLYSGGANEQFF.

This chain connects TRBV27 to TRBJ1-1, with 9 bases lining up with TRBD1. After removal of 6 bases from V and 6 bases from J, the junction contained 5 bases not matched to a gene. Germline assignment: CDR1 MNHEY and CDR2 SMNVEV (reference sequence). The CDR3 contains 13 residues. CDR3 sequence: CASSGTGGPEAFF. CDR3 sequence (DNA): TGTGCCAGCAGCGGAACAGGGGGCCCTGAAGCTTTCTTT.

Remarks on this clonotype: With a much larger clone just one base away, this may be a read error. The chain has TRBV6-6 and TRBJ2-5, with 7 bases that match TRBD2. Germline CDR1 reads MNHNY; CDR2 reads SVGAGI (reference sequence). The length of the CDR3 is 14 residues. The trim removed 7 bases at V and 11 bases at J, leaving 16 bases unmatched. The CDR3 sequence is CASIPGGADNEQYF. The CDR3 DNA reads as TGTGCCAGCATTCCGGGGGGTGCGGACAATGAGCAGTACTTC.

J is TRBJ2-4 and V is TRBV12-3 or TRBV12-4; perhaps TRBD2 as D (6 bases). V was shortened by 3 bases and J by 13 bases, with 22 bases between the two germline ends. This CDR3 has 15 residues. The CDR3 coding sequence is TGTGCCAGCAGTTTCTGGGACTTCGGCGACAATGAGCAGTACTTC. This encodes CASSFWDFGDNEQYF.